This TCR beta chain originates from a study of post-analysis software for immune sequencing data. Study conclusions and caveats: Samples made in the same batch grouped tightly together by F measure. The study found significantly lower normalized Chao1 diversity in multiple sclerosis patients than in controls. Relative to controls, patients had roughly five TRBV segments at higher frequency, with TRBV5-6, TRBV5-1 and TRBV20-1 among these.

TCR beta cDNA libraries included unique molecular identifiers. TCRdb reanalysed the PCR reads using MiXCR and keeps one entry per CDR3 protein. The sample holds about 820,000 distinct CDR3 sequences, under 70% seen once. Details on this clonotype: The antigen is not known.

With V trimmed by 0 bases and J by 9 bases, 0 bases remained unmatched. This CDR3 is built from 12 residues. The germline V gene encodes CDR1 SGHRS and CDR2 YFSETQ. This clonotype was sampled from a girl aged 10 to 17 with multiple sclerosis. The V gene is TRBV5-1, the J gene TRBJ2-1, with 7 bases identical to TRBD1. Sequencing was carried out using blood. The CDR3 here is CASSLGQGEQFF. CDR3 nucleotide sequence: TGCGCCAGCAGCTTGGGACAGGGTGAGCAGTTCTTC.